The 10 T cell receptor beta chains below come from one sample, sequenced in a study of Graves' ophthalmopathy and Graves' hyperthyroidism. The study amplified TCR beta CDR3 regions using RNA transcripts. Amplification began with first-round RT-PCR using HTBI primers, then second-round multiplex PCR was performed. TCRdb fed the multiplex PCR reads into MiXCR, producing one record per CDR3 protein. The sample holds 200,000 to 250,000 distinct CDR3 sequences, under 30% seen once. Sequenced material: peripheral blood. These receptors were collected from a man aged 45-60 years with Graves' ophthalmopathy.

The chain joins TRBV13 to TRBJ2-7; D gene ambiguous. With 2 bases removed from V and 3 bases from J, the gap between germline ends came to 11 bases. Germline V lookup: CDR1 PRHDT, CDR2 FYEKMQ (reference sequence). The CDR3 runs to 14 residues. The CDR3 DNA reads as TGTGCCAGCAGCTTACGGGTAGAGGACTACGAGCAGTACTTC. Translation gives CASSLRVEDYEQYF.

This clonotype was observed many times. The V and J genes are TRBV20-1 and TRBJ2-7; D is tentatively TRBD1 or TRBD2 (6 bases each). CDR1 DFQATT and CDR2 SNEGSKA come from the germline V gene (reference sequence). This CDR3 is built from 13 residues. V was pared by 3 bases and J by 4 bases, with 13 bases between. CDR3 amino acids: CSASWGAGYEQYF. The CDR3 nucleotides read TGCAGTGCTAGTTGGGGGGCCGGGTACGAGCAGTACTTC.

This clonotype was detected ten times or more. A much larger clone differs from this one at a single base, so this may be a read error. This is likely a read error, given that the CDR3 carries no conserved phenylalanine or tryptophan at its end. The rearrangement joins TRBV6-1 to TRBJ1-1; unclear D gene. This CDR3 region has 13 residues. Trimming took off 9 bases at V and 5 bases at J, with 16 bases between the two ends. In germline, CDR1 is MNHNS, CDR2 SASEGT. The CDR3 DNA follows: TGTGCCAGTAGTACGGGGAAGAAAACTGAAGCTTTCTAT. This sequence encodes CASSTGKKTEAFY.

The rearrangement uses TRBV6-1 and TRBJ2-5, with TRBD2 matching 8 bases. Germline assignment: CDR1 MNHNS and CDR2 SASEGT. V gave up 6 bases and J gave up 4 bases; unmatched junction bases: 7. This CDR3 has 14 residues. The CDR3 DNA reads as TGTGCCAGCAGCGGAGCGGGAGCCGGAGAGACCCAGTACTTC. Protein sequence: CASSGAGAGETQYF.

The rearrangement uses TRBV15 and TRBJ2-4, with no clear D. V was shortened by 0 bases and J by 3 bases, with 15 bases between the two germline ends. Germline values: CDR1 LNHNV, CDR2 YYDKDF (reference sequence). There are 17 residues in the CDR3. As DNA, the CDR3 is TGTGCCACCAGCAGAGATAGGGAAGATATAGTCAAAAACATTCAGTACTTC. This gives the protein CATSRDREDIVKNIQYF.

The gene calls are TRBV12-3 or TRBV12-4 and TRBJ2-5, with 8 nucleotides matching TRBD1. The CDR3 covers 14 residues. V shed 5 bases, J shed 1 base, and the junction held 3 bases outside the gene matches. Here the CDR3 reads CASSDRGLQETQYF. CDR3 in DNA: TGTGCCAGCAGTGACAGGGGCCTCCAAGAGACCCAGTACTTC.

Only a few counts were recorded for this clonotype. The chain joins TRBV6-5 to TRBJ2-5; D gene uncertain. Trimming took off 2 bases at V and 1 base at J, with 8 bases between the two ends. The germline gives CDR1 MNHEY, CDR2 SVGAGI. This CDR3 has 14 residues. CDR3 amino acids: CASSYLGLQETQYF. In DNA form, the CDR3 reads TGTGCCAGCAGTTACCTGGGCCTCCAAGAGACCCAGTACTTC.

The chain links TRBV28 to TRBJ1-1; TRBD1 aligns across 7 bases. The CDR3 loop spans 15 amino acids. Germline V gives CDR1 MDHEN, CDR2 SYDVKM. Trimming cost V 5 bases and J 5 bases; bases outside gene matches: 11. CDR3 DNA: TGTGCCAGCAGTCCTCAGGGGGTAGCGAGGACTGAAGCTTTCTTT. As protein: CASSPQGVARTEAFF. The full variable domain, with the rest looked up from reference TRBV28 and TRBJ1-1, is DVKVTQSSRYLVKRTGEKVFLECVQDMDHENMFWYRQDPGLGLRLIYFSYDVKMKEKGDIPEGYSVSREKKERFSLILESASTNQTSMYLCASSPQGVARTEAFFGQGTRLTVV.

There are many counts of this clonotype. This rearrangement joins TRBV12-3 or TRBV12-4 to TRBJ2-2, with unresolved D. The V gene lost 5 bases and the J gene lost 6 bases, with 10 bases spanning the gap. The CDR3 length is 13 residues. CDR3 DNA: TGTGCCAGCAGTGTTTGGCCTCCCGGGGAGCTGTTTTTT. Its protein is CASSVWPPGELFF.

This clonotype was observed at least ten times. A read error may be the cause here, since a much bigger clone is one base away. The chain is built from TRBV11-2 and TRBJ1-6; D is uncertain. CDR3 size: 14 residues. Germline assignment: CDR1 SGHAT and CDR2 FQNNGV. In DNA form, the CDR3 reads TGTGCCAGCAGCTCAGACCGGTATAATCCACCCCTCCACTTT. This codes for CASSSDRYNPPLHF.